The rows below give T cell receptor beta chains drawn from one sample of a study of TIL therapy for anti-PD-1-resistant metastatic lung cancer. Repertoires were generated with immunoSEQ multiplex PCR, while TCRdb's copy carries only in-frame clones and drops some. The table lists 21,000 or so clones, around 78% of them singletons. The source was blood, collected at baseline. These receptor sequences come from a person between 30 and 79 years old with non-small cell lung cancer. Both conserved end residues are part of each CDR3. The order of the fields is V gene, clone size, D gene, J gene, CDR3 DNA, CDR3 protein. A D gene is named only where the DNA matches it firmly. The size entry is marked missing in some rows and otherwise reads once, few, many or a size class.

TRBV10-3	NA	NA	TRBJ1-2	TGTGCCATCAAGGGGTCAGGGACCTATGGCTACACCTTC	CAIKGSGTYGYTF
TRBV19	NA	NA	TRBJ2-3	TGTGCCAGTAGTATAGGGGCAGGCTCCACAGATACGCAGTATTTT	CASSIGAGSTDTQYF
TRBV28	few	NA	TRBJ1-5	TGTGCCAGCAGTAGGGGTCAGCCCCAGCATTTT	CASSRGQPQHF
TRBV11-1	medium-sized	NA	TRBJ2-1	TGTGCCAGCAGCCTCGGGTTCCTAGAAGAGCAGTTCTTC	CASSLGFLEEQFF
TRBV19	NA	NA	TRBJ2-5	TGTGCCAGTAGTATAGGTCCGGGGGCGGGAGAGACCCAGTACTTC	CASSIGPGAGETQYF
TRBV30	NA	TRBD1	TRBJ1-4	TGTGCCTGGACCCCAATTACAGGGGGAGGTGGAAAACTGTTTTTT	CAWTPITGGGGKLFF
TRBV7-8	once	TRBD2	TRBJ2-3	TGTGCCAGCAGCTCCCGGACTAGCGGGAGTAGGCAGTATTTT	CASSSRTSGSRQYF
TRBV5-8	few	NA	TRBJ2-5	TGTGCCAGCAGCTTCCGGTCCCCGTACTTC	CASSFRSPYF
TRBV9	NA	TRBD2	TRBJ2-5	TGTGCCAGCAGCGTAGAAGTTGCGGGGGTGGTGGAGACCCAGTACTTC	CASSVEVAGVVETQYF
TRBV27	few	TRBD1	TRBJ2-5	TGTGCCAGCAGTTCAGGGGACAGGGTTTCCGAGACCCAGTACTTC	CASSSGDRVSETQYF
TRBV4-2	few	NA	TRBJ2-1	TGTGCCAGCAGCCAATTCGCAGGCCAGGGTAATGAGCAGTTCTTC	CASSQFAGQGNEQFF
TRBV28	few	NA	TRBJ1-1	TGTGCCAGCAGTCTATTTGGAGGGCCGGGTGAAGCTTTCTTT	CASSLFGGPGEAFF
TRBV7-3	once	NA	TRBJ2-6	TGTGCCAGCAGCTTAGTTAACTCTGGGGCCAACGTCCTGACTTTC	CASSLVNSGANVLTF
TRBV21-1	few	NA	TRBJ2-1	TGTGCCAGCAGCATCACAGCGGGGGATTTCAATGAGCAGTTCTTC	CASSITAGDFNEQFF
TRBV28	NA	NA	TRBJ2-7	TGTGCCAGCAGTTCTTTCCCCTACGAGCAGTACTTC	CASSSFPYEQYF
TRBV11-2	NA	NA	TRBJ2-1	TGTGCCAGCAGCTTAGCTAGTTTTGGGCAGTACAATGAGCAGTTCTTC	CASSLASFGQYNEQFF
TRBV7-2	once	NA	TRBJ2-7	TGTGCCAGCAGCTTCCTTGGAGTATTCGAGCAGTACTTC	CASSFLGVFEQYF
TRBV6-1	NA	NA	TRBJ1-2	TGTGCCAGCAGTGGCCCCGGGTCGGGGGGCAAAGGCTACACCTTC	CASSGPGSGGKGYTF
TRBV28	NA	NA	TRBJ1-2	TGTGCCAGCAGTCGACTGGACAGAGCCTATGGCTACACCTTC	CASSRLDRAYGYTF
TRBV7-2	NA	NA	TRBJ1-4	TGTGCCAGCAGCTTATCGGGAGGACCTAATGAAAAACTGTTTTTT	CASSLSGGPNEKLFF
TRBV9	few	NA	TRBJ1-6	TGTGCCAGCAGCGAGACGGGGAGTAATTCACCCCTCCACTTT	CASSETGSNSPLHF
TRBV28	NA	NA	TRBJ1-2	TGTGCCAGCAATCAGGGGACGGGGTATGGCTACACCTTC	CASNQGTGYGYTF
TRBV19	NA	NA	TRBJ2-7	TGTGCCAGTACCCCAGGCCAGTCCCTACGGGAGCAGTATTTC	CASTPGQSLREQYF
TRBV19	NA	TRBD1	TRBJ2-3	TGTGCCAGTAGTGCCAGGGGGCGGGCAGATACGCAGTATTTT	CASSARGRADTQYF
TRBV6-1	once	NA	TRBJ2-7	TGTGCCAGCAGTGCTACAGGGAAGGGAACTTACGAGCAGTACTTC	CASSATGKGTYEQYF
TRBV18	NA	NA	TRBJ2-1	TGTGCCAGCTCACCCCAGGGTAACTACAATGAGCAGTTCTTC	CASSPQGNYNEQFF
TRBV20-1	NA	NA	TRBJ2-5	TGCAGTGCTATTCACCAAGAGACCCAGTACTTC	CSAIHQETQYF
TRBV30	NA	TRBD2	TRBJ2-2	TGTGCCTGGAGCTATAGCGGGGGGGCCTTTGATACCGGGGAGCTGTTTTTT	CAWSYSGGAFDTGELFF
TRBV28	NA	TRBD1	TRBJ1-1	TGTGCCAGCAGTTTAGCGGGACAGGGAGGGACTGAAGCTTTCTTT	CASSLAGQGGTEAFF
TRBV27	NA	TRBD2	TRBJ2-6	TGTGCCAGCAGTTTAGGCGGGAGCATCTCCGGGGCCAACGTCCTGACTTTC	CASSLGGSISGANVLTF
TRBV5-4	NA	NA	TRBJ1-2	TGTGCCAGCAGCCTGATCTCCAGGGGATTATATGGCTACACCTTC	CASSLISRGLYGYTF
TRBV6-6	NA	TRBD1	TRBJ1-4	TGTGCCAGCAGTTATTCCGGGACAGGGGACGAAAAACTGTTTTTT	CASSYSGTGDEKLFF
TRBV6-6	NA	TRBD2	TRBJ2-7	TGTGCCAGTGCGGGGGGAATATCAAGCGAGCAGTACTTC	CASAGGISSEQYF